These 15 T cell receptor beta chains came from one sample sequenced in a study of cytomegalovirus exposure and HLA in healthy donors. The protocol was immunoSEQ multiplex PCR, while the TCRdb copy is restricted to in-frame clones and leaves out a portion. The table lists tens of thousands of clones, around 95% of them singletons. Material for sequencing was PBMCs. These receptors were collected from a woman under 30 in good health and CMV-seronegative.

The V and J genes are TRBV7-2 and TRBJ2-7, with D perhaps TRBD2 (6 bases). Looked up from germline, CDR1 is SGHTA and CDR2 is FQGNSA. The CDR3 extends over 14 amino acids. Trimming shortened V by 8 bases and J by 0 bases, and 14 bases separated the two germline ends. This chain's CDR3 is CASSGDGSSYEQYF. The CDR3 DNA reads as TGTGCCAGCTCGGGGGACGGGAGCTCCTACGAGCAGTACTTC.

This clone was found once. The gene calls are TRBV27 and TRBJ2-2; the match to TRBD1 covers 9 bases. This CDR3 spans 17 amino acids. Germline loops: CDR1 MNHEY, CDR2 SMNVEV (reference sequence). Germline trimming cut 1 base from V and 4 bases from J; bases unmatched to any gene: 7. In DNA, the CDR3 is TGTGCCAGCAGTTTATTTGGGCCGGACAGGGGCACCGGGGAGCTGTTTTTT. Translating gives CASSLFGPDRGTGELFF.

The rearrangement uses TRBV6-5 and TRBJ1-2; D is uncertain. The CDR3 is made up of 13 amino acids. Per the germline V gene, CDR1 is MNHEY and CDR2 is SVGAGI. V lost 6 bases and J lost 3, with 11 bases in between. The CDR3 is CASRIGGDYGYTF. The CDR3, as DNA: TGTGCCAGCAGAATCGGCGGCGACTATGGCTACACCTTC.

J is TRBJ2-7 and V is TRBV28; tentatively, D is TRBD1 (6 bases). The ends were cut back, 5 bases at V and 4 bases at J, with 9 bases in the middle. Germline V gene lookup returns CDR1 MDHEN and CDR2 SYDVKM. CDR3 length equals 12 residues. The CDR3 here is CASSGGGYEQYF. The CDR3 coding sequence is TGTGCCAGCAGTGGGGGCGGATACGAGCAGTACTTC.

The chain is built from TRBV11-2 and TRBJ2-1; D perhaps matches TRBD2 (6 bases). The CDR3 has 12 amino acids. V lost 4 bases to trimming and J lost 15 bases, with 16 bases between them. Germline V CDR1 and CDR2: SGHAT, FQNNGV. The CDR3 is CASSSVSGFRFF. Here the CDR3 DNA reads TGTGCCAGCAGCTCTGTTAGCGGATTCCGGTTCTTC. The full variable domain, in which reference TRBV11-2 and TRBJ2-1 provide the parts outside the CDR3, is EAGVAQSPRYKIIEKRQSVAFWCNPISGHATLYWYQQILGQGPKLLIQFQNNGVVDDSQLPKDRFSAERLKGVDSTLKIQPAKLEDSAVYLCASSSVSGFRFFGPGTRLTVL.

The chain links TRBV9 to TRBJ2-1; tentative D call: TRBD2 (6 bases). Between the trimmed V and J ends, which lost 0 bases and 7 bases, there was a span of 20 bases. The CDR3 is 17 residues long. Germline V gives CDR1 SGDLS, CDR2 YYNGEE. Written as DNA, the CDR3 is TGTGCCAGCAGCGTAGCCTCGGCCGGGAGCGGTAGGAATGAGCAGTTCTTC. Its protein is CASSVASAGSGRNEQFF.

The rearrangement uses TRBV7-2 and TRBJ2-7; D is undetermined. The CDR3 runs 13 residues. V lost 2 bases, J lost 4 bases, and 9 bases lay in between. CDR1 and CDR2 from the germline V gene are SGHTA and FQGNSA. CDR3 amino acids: CASSLFAEYEQYF. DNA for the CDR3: TGTGCCAGCAGCTTATTTGCAGAATACGAGCAGTACTTC.

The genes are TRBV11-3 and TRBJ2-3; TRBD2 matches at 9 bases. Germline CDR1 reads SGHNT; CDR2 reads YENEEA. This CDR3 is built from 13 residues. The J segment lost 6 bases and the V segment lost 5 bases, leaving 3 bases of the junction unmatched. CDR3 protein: CASSGTSSDTQYF. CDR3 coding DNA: TGTGCCAGCAGCGGGACTAGCTCGGATACGCAGTATTTT.

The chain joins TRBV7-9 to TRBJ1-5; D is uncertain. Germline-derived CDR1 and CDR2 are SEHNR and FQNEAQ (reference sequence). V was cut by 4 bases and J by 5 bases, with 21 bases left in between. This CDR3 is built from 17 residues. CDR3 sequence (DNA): TGTGCCAGCAGCTCGCCTCGGTCCCTACAAGGAGATCAGCCCCAGCATTTT. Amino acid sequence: CASSSPRSLQGDQPQHF.

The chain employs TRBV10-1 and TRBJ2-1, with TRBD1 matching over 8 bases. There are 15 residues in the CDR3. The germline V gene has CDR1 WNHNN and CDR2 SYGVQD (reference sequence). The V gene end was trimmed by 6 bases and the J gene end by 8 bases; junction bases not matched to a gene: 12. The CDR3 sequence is CASSRTGTGGDEQFF. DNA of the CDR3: TGCGCCAGCAGCCGAACCGGGACAGGCGGGGATGAGCAGTTCTTC.

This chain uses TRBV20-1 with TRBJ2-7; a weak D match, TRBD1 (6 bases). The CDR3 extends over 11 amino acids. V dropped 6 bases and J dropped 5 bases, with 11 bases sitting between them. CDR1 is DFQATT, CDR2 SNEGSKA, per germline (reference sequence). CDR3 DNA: TGCAGTGCCAGTACAGGGAACGAGCAGTACTTC. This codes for CSASTGNEQYF.

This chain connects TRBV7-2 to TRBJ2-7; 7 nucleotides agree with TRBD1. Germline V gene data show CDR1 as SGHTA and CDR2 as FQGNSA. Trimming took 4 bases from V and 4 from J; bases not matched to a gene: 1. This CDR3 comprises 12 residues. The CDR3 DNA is TGTGCCAGCAGCTACAGGGGTTACGAGCAGTACTTC. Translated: CASSYRGYEQYF.

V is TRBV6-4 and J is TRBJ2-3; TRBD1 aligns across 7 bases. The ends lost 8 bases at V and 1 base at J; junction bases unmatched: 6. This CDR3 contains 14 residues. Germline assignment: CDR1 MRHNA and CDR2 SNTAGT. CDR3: CASSQTGRTDTQYF. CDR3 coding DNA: TGTGCCAGCTCCCAGACAGGGCGCACAGATACGCAGTATTTT.

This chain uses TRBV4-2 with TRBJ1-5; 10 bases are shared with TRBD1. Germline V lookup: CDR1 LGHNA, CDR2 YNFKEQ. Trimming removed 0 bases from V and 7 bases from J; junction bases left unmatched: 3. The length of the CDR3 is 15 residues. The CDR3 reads CASSQDDRGRQPQHF. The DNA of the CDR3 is TGTGCCAGCAGCCAAGATGACAGGGGGCGGCAGCCCCAGCATTTT.

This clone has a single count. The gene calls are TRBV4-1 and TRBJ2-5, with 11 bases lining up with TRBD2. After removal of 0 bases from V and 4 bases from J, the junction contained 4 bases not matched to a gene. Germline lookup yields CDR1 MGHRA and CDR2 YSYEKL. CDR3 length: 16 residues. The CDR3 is CASSQDTSGSVETQYF. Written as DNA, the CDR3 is TGCGCCAGCAGCCAAGACACTAGCGGGAGCGTAGAGACCCAGTACTTC.